The 20 T cell receptor beta chains listed next were all sequenced from one sample in a study of beta chain features in type 1 diabetes. Study conclusions and caveats: Shorter TCRB CDR3s, moderately but significantly so, marked every one of the four CD4+ subsets in Type 1 diabetes patients.

No antigen is known for these receptors. Isolated RNA was reverse transcribed in full, so expressed TCRB transcripts were sequenced. Generated by immunoSEQ multiplex PCR, the TCRdb table keeps only in-frame clones and is missing some. The sample has around 690,000 clones, roughly 12% seen once. Material: naive CD4+ T cells from blood. The origin of the receptors is a man younger than 40 with type 1 diabetes.

The chain joins TRBV7-9 to TRBJ1-4; the match to TRBD1 covers 8 bases. The CDR3 runs to 14 residues. V lost 5 bases and J lost 7; bases outside the gene matches: 6. Germline V gene sequence: CDR1 SEHNR, CDR2 FQNEAQ (reference sequence). CDR3 DNA: TGTGCCAGCAGCGTTGACAGGGGAGGTGAAAAACTGTTTTTT. It codes for CASSVDRGGEKLFF. Filled out from reference TRBV7-9 and TRBJ1-4, the complete variable domain reads DTGVSQNPRHKITKRGQNVTFRCDPISEHNRLYWYRQTLGQGPEFLTYFQNEAQLEKSRLLSDRFSAERPKGSFSTLEIQRTEQGDSAMYLCASSVDRGGEKLFFGSGTQLSVL.

This clone was detected a few times. The chain couples TRBV9 to TRBJ1-6; perhaps TRBD1 as D (5 bases). V was trimmed by 0 bases and J by 8 bases, leaving 12 bases between them. The CDR3 sequence is 15 residues long. Germline lookup yields CDR1 SGDLS and CDR2 YYNGEE. The CDR3 DNA is TGTGCCAGCAGCGTAGCATCGGGGACGCATTCACCCCTCCACTTT. Amino acid sequence: CASSVASGTHSPLHF.

This clone was found a few times. CDR3 coding DNA: TGTGCCAGCAGCCAAGAGGAGGACTGGAACACCGGGGAGCTGTTTTTT. This codes for CASSQEEDWNTGELFF. This chain links TRBV4-2 with TRBJ2-2, with D perhaps TRBD2 (5 bases). V lost 0 bases and J 1 base, leaving 9 bases between the germline ends. Germline values: CDR1 LGHNA, CDR2 YNFKEQ. The length of the CDR3 is 16 residues.

The chain recombines TRBV9 with TRBJ2-2; D remains ambiguous. Germline CDR1 is SGDLS and CDR2 is YYNGEE. V was cut by 1 base and J by 4 bases, with 11 bases left in between. This CDR3 contains 15 residues. The CDR3 DNA is TGTGCCAGCAGCGTATCATCTAGTCTCACCGGGGAGCTGTTTTTT. Protein: CASSVSSSLTGELFF.

The sample holds a few counts of this clone. The chain combines TRBV5-1 with TRBJ2-2, with D tentatively TRBD2 (5 bases). The CDR3 is made up of 14 amino acids. Trimming left V 1 base short and J 3 bases short, with 7 bases between. The germline V gene encodes CDR1 SGHRS and CDR2 YFSETQ. The CDR3: CASSLSGYTGELFF. The CDR3 DNA follows: TGCGCCAGCAGCTTGAGCGGCTACACCGGGGAGCTGTTTTTT. The full variable domain, in which reference TRBV5-1 and TRBJ2-2 provide the parts outside the CDR3, is KAGVTQTPRYLIKTRGQQVTLSCSPISGHRSVSWYQQTPGQGLQFLFEYFSETQRNKGNFPGRFSGRQFSNSRSEMNVSTLELGDSALYLCASSLSGYTGELFFGEGSRLTVL.

This clone was seen more than once but under ten times. The V and J genes are TRBV2 and TRBJ2-2; 10 bases fit TRBD2. V trimming: 2 bases; J trimming: 6 bases; junction bases outside the gene matches: 0. In germline, CDR1 is SNHLY, CDR2 FYNNEI. The CDR3 runs 14 residues. This CDR3 reads CASSELAGAGELFF. The CDR3 DNA follows: TGTGCCAGCAGTGAACTAGCGGGGGCCGGGGAGCTGTTTTTT.

This clone has more than one count but fewer than ten. The V and J genes are TRBV2 and TRBJ2-2; 8 bases are a match to TRBD2. There are 15 residues in the CDR3. From germline, CDR1 is SNHLY and CDR2 FYNNEI. J lost 7 bases, V lost 8 bases, and 12 bases had no gene match. CDR3 DNA sequence: TGTGCCAGCCTACCGGGACTAGGCGGTGTCGGGGAGCTGTTTTTT. Amino acid sequence: CASLPGLGGVGELFF. The full variable domain, rest sourced from reference TRBV2 and TRBJ2-2, is EPEVTQTPSHQVTQMGQEVILRCVPISNHLYFYWYRQILGQKVEFLVSFYNNEISEKSEIFDDQFSVERPDGSNFTLKIRSTKLEDSAMYFCASLPGLGGVGELFFGEGSRLTVL.

This clone was detected a few times. Other nucleotide sequences in the sample specify the same CDR3. The chain couples TRBV29-1 to TRBJ1-3; D is uncertain. This CDR3 contains 11 residues. The V gene lost 6 bases and the J gene lost 3 bases, with 6 bases spanning the gap. In germline, CDR1 is SQVTM, CDR2 ANQGSEA. This CDR3 reads CSVGSGNTIYF. CDR3 sequence (DNA): TGCAGCGTGGGCAGTGGAAACACCATATATTTT.

This clone was recorded a few times. This sequence joins TRBV11-2 and TRBJ2-1; no clear D. Per germline, CDR1 SGHAT and CDR2 FQNNGV. V shed 2 bases and J shed 11 bases, with 13 bases lying between them. The CDR3 length is 13 residues. CDR3: CASSLQDGLKQFF. Here the CDR3 DNA reads TGTGCCAGCAGCTTACAGGACGGATTAAAGCAGTTCTTC.

This clone was seen a few times. The chain carries TRBV10-3 and TRBJ2-7; 8 bases agree with TRBD1. Trimming removed 3 bases from V and 2 bases from J; junction bases left unmatched: 6. In germline, CDR1 is ENHRY, CDR2 SYGVKD. The CDR3 sequence is 15 residues long. The CDR3 DNA reads TGTGCCATCAGTGACCCTGGACAGGGAGCCTACGAGCAGTACTTC. This codes for CAISDPGQGAYEQYF.

This clone has just a few counts. The chain carries TRBV11-2 and TRBJ2-4; 10 nucleotides match TRBD1. Trimming at V came to 4 bases and at J to 5 bases, leaving 8 bases not matched to a gene. Germline-derived CDR1 and CDR2 are SGHAT and FQNNGV. The CDR3 is 16 amino acids. The CDR3 nucleotides read TGTGCCAGCAGCTCCTCCCTCGGACAGGGGGAAAACATTCAGTACTTC. Translating gives CASSSSLGQGENIQYF.

The V and J genes are TRBV19 and TRBJ1-5; TRBD1 agrees at 11 bases. The CDR3 sequence is 14 residues long. After removal of 10 bases from V and 4 bases from J, the junction contained 6 bases not matched to a gene. From germline, CDR1 is LNHDA and CDR2 SQIVND (reference sequence). In DNA form, the CDR3 reads TGTGCCACCTCAGGGACAGGGGGGAATCAGCCCCAGCATTTT. Protein: CATSGTGGNQPQHF. Filled out from reference TRBV19 and TRBJ1-5, the complete variable domain reads DGGITQSPKYLFRKEGQNVTLSCEQNLNHDAMYWYRQDPGQGLRLIYYSQIVNDFQKGDIAEGYSVSREKKESFPLTVTSAQKNPTAFYLCATSGTGGNQPQHFGDGTRLSIL.

For this clone: Other DNA sequences within the sample encode an identical CDR3. This chain links TRBV5-4 with TRBJ2-7; 8 bases are a match to TRBD1. V dropped 4 bases and J dropped 2; count of bases not matched to a gene: 2. Looked up from germline, CDR1 is SGHNT and CDR2 is YYREEE (reference sequence). The CDR3 has 13 amino acids. CDR3 region: CASSPDRAYEQYF. CDR3 bases: TGTGCCAGCAGCCCGGACAGGGCCTACGAGCAGTACTTC.

This clone has a handful of counts. The sample has other DNA sequences that encode this CDR3 too. This chain joins TRBV7-9 and TRBJ1-4, with TRBD1 matching 9 bases. The CDR3 sequence is 14 residues long. Germline values: CDR1 SEHNR, CDR2 FQNEAQ (reference sequence). After removal of 7 bases from V and 6 bases from J, the junction contained 6 bases not matched to a gene. Here the CDR3 DNA reads TGTGCCAGCACCTCAACAGGGGGCGATGAAAAACTGTTTTTT. Translated, it gives CASTSTGGDEKLFF.

The gene calls are TRBV5-1 and TRBJ1-1; D unresolved. The CDR3 runs to 15 residues. The ends were cut back, 4 bases at V and 0 bases at J, with 13 bases in the middle. The germline gives CDR1 SGHRS, CDR2 YFSETQ. CDR3 coding DNA: TGCGCCAGCAGCCCCTTGGCAGGAATGAACACTGAAGCTTTCTTT. Encoded protein: CASSPLAGMNTEAFF.

The chain carries TRBV27 and TRBJ2-3, with D perhaps being TRBD1 or TRBD2 (5 bases each). CDR1 and CDR2 (germline): MNHEY, SMNVEV (reference sequence). CDR3 length: 15 amino acids. Deletions cut 2 bases from V and 2 bases from J, with 11 bases between. CDR3 nucleotides: TGTGCCAGCAGTTTAAAGGGGAGTCCCACAGATACGCAGTATTTT. Protein sequence: CASSLKGSPTDTQYF.

This clone came up a few times. The chain recombines TRBV7-2 with TRBJ1-2; a weak D match, TRBD1 (5 bases). V was cut by 5 bases and J by 2 bases, with 15 bases left in between. This CDR3 comprises 15 residues. The germline gives CDR1 SGHTA, CDR2 FQGNSA. CDR3 DNA sequence: TGTGCCAGCAGCCCTGAGTTTGGGGCCAACTATGGCTACACCTTC. It yields the protein CASSPEFGANYGYTF.

The chain employs TRBV9 and TRBJ2-1; the D call may be TRBD1 or TRBD2 (5 bases each). The CDR3 extends over 15 amino acids. Germline CDR1 and CDR2: SGDLS and YYNGEE. V was trimmed by 7 bases and J by 0 bases, leaving 14 bases between them. The CDR3 sequence is CASSTGTHSYNEQFF. The CDR3 DNA reads as TGTGCCAGCTCCACCGGGACCCACTCCTACAATGAGCAGTTCTTC.

A few counts support this clone. The chain joins TRBV5-8 to TRBJ1-4, with D possibly TRBD1 on 5 matching bases. The CDR3 length is 14 residues. V lost 0 bases, J lost 10 bases, and 13 bases lay in between. Germline V gene lookup returns CDR1 SGHTS and CDR2 YDEGEE. The CDR3 sequence: CASSLGQGWAKLFF. In nucleotides, the CDR3 is TGTGCCAGCAGCTTGGGGCAGGGCTGGGCAAAACTGTTTTTT.

This clone came up a few times. The rearrangement links TRBV19 to TRBJ1-3; D is undetermined. V gave up 11 bases and J gave up 0 bases, with 11 bases separating them. In germline, CDR1 is LNHDA, CDR2 SQIVND (reference sequence). The CDR3 extends over 13 amino acids. This chain's CDR3 is CASGGSSGNTIYF. In nucleotides, the CDR3 is TGTGCCTCCGGCGGGAGCTCTGGAAACACCATATATTTT.